Listed below are T cell receptor beta chains from one sample, sequenced in a study of cytomegalovirus exposure and HLA in healthy donors. The data were produced by immunoSEQ multiplex PCR, yet TCRdb's version contains in-frame clones alone and is incomplete. Of 200,000 to 250,000 clones listed, 70% are singletons. Sequencing was performed on PBMCs. The receptors derive from a man in his forties or fifties in good health and CMV-seropositive. Both conserved end residues are part of each CDR3. D genes are given only for firm matches. Size is omitted from some rows. Given values are once, few, many or a class for expanded clones.

>-|TRBV7-2|-|TRBJ2-7
TGTGCCAGCAGCTTAGTACGGGGGTGGGAGCAGTACTTC
CASSLVRGWEQYF
>TRBD1|TRBV6-1|few|TRBJ2-7
TGTGCCAGCACACAGGGGCCCCTGAACACCTACGAGCAGTACTTC
CASTQGPLNTYEQYF
>TRBD1|TRBV5-6|-|TRBJ1-2
TGTGCCAGCAGGGATCGGACAGGGGGCGGCTATGGCTACACCTTC
CASRDRTGGGYGYTF
>TRBD1|TRBV7-3|-|TRBJ2-7
TGTGCCAGCAGCTTAACAGGGACAGGGACCTACGAGCAGTACTTC
CASSLTGTGTYEQYF
>-|TRBV10-3|-|TRBJ2-7
TGTGCCATCAGTGAGTCGGGCAGTATAATCGACGAGCAGTACTTC
CAISESGSIIDEQYF
>TRBD1|TRBV19|few|TRBJ1-2
TGTGCCAGTAGTGAGACAGGGGGCTATGGCTACACCTTC
CASSETGGYGYTF
>-|TRBV4-2|few|TRBJ1-1
TGTGCCAGCAGCGGGCGGGGGATGAACACTGAAGCTTTCTTT
CASSGRGMNTEAFF
>-|TRBV5-1|-|TRBJ2-5
TGCGCCAGCAGCTTGGGAAGACAGGTTATCCAAGAGACCCAGTACTTC
CASSLGRQVIQETQYF
>TRBD1|TRBV7-2|-|TRBJ1-2
TGTGCCAGCAAAGGGGACAGGACTAGGATGCGCTACACCTTC
CASKGDRTRMRYTF
>-|TRBV10-1|-|TRBJ2-7
TGCGCCAGCAGTACGGGGGGCCGGATCGAGCAGTACTTC
CASSTGGRIEQYF
>-|TRBV10-1|few|TRBJ1-6
TGCGCCAGCACTCTGGGAGGGGATAATTCACCCCTCCACTTT
CASTLGGDNSPLHF
>TRBD2|TRBV7-9|-|TRBJ2-2
TGTGCCAGCAGTCCCCAGCGGGGTTACGGTGGGGAGCTGTTTTTT
CASSPQRGYGGELFF
>-|TRBV7-9|-|TRBJ2-1
TGTGCCAGCACCCTTAGCGGATCCTACAATGAGCAGTTCTTC
CASTLSGSYNEQFF
>-|TRBV19|-|TRBJ2-1
TGTGCCAGTAGTATACAGGGTTTGTGGGACAATGAGCAGTTCTTC
CASSIQGLWDNEQFF
>-|TRBV7-9|-|TRBJ1-5
TGTGCCAGCAGCTTAGAAGGAGGGAGCGGCAATCAGCCCCAGCATTTT
CASSLEGGSGNQPQHF
>TRBD2|TRBV7-6|-|TRBJ2-2
TGTGCCAGCAGTAGCGGGGGGGCTGACACCGGGGAGCTGTTTTTT
CASSSGGADTGELFF
>-|TRBV6-5|-|TRBJ2-5
TGTGCCAGCACCCTCCCGGGGGAGACCCAGTACTTC
CASTLPGETQYF
>TRBD2|TRBV5-1|-|TRBJ2-1
TGCGCCAGCGGCCCGGGACTAGCGGGGGGAACCCACAATGAGCAGTTCTTC
CASGPGLAGGTHNEQFF
>-|TRBV6-6|-|TRBJ2-7
TGTGCCAGCACTGCTCGGAGTAATAGTGGCGAGCAGTACTTC
CASTARSNSGEQYF
>TRBD1|TRBV4-1|-|TRBJ2-3
TGCGCCAGCAGCGTGGGGACAGGTAAAACAGATACGCAGTATTTT
CASSVGTGKTDTQYF
>-|TRBV6-1|-|TRBJ2-1
TGTGCCAGCAGTGCCGGGACTCCGCGGGATGAGCAGTTCTTC
CASSAGTPRDEQFF
>-|TRBV2|-|TRBJ1-1
TGTGCCAGCAGCCCGCGGACCCGGGGGGACACTGAAGCTTTCTTT
CASSPRTRGDTEAFF
>-|TRBV5-6|once|TRBJ2-6
TGTGCCAGCAGCTTGGTGTGGCAAGGGGGTACTGGGGCCAACGTCCTGACTTTC
CASSLVWQGGTGANVLTF
>TRBD1|TRBV9|-|TRBJ1-3
TGTGCCAGCAGTTCCCAAGGGACAGGGACTGGAAACACCATATATTTT
CASSSQGTGTGNTIYF
>TRBD1|TRBV7-9|-|TRBJ1-1
TGTGCCAGCAGGGAGACAGGGGGGAACACTGAAGCTTTCTTT
CASRETGGNTEAFF
>-|TRBV7-8|-|TRBJ2-1
TGTGCCAGCAGCTCGGGACTCCCAACTTACAATGAGCAGTTCTTC
CASSSGLPTYNEQFF
>-|TRBV7-9|-|TRBJ1-4
TGTGCCAGCAGCCGCCAGACAGTTAATGAAAAACTGTTTTTT
CASSRQTVNEKLFF
>TRBD1|TRBV6-5|-|TRBJ1-1
TGTGCCAGCAGTCGCAGGGGGTTGAACACTGAAGCTTTCTTT
CASSRRGLNTEAFF